This T cell receptor beta chain appears in the sequencing data of a study of long-term antiretroviral therapy in people with HIV. Researchers report immunoSEQ v3.0 was run at survey level. Using immunoSEQ multiplex PCR, the repertoire was profiled, and TCRdb retains in-frame clones only, with some absent. The table includes around 25,000 clones, around 82% detected once. With regard to this clone: As yet, its antigen is unknown.

General observations from the study: ART preceded a rise in diversity that nonetheless stayed lower than in transplant donor controls. Gathering of blood took place between 2004 and 2017, possibly under older ART regimens. Within the repertoire, clones expanded before ART were dominant at all time points. Therapy changes, viral resistance and ART adherence were not documented in the available data.

The sequence was collected from a young man with HIV. The starting material was unsorted PBMCs, obtained 3 years after starting antiretroviral therapy.

DNA of the CDR3: TGTGCCAGCTCACCACCCGGGGTGGGAGAGACCCAGTACTTC. Its translation: CASSPPGVGETQYF. The chain joins TRBV18 to TRBJ2-5; D may be TRBD2 (5 bases). The germline V gene has CDR1 KGHSH and CDR2 LQKENI. With 0 bases removed from V and 4 bases from J, the gap between germline ends came to 9 bases. The CDR3 is made up of 14 amino acids.